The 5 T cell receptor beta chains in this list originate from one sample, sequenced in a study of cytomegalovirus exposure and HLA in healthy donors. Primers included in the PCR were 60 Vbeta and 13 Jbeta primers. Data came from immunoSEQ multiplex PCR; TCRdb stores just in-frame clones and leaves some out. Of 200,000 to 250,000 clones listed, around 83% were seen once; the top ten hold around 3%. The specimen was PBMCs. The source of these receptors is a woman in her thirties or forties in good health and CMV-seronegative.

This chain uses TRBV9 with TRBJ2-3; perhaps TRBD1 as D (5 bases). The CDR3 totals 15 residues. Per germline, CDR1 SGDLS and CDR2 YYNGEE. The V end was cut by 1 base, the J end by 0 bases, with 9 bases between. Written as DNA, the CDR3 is TGTGCCAGCAGCGTAAATGGGGCCAGCACAGATACGCAGTATTTT. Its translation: CASSVNGASTDTQYF.

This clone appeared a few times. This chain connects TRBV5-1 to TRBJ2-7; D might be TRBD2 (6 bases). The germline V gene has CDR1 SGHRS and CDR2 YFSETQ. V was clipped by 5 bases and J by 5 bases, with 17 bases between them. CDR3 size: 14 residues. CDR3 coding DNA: TGCGCCAGCAGATATACCACTAGCTCTAACGAGCAGTACTTC. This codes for CASRYTTSSNEQYF.

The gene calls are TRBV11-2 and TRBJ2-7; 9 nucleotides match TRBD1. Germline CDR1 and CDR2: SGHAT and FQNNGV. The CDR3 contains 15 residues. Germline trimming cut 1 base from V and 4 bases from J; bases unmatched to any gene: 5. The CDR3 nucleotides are TGTGCCAGCAGCTTAGGTGGACAGGGGATATACGAGCAGTACTTC. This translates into CASSLGGQGIYEQYF.

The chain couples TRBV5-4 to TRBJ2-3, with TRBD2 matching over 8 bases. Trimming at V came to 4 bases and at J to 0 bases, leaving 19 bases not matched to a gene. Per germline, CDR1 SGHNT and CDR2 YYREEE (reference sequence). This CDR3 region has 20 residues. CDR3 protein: CASSGGRGKRESYSTDTQYF. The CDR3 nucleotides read TGTGCCAGCAGCGGGGGGCGGGGGAAGCGGGAGAGCTATAGCACAGATACGCAGTATTTT.

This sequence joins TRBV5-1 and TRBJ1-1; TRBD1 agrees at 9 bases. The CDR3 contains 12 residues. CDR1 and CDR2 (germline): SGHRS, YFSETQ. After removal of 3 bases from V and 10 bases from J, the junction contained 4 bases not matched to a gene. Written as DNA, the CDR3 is TGCGCCAGCAGCTGGGACAGGGAGGTAGCTTTCTTT. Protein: CASSWDREVAFF.